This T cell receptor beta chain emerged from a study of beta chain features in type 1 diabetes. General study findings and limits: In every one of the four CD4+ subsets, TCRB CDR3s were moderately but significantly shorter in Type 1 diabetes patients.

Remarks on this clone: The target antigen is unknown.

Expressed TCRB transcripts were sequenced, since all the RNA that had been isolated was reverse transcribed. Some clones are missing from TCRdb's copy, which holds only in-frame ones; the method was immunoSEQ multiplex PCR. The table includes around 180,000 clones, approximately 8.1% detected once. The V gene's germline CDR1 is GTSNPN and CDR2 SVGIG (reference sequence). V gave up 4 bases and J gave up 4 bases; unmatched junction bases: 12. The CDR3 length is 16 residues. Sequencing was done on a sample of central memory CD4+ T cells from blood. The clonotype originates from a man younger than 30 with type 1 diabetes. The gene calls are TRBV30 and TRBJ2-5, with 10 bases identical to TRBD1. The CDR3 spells CAWTGTGVVGRETQYF. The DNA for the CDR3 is TGTGCCTGGACCGGGACAGGGGTAGTTGGTCGAGAGACCCAGTACTTC.